The entry that follows covers one TCR beta chain sequence. This sample was included in a study of glioma-infiltrating T cells after dendritic cell vaccination. Primers: 60 V beta forward and 13 J beta reverse. Libraries were prepared by immunoSEQ multiplex PCR; TCRdb keeps only in-frame clonotypes and omits some of them. The table lists about 25,000 clones, roughly 90% of them singletons, with 2.5% to 3% in the top ten. The time point is: after dendritic cell vaccination, including at tumor progression/relapse. Selection required adequate fresh-frozen tumor tissue plus more than two years' survival data. None of the glioblastoma patients had an isocitrate dehydrogenase mutation. This material consisted of blood, taken after dendritic cell vaccination. The sequence was collected from a human donor with glioblastoma.

CDR3 sequence (DNA): TGTGCCAGCTTAACAGGGTTCAATCAGCCCCAGCATTTT. It codes for CASLTGFNQPQHF. This chain connects TRBV6-1 to TRBJ1-5, with a possible D match to TRBD1 (6 bases). Per the germline V gene, CDR1 is MNHNS and CDR2 is SASEGT. The CDR3 has 13 residues. Deletions cut 8 bases from V and 3 bases from J, with 11 bases between.